This is a list of T cell receptor beta chains from one sample in a study of shared clonotypes between healthy human individuals. Only in-frame clones appear in the TCRdb table, and some are missing; sequencing was by immunoSEQ multiplex PCR. Among around 2.1 million clones listed, roughly 91% were seen once. Material: naive CD8+ T cells from PBMCs. The receptors come from a man between 18 and 35 years old in good health. Some clones in this sample may be carry-over from other donors' samples. Each CDR3 is given with its conserved first and last residue. Fields, in order: D gene, V gene, CDR3 length, J gene, clone size, CDR3 DNA, CDR3 protein. The D gene is left open where the match is weak. Rows give clone size only sometimes, using once, few, many, or a class for an expanded clone.

D: TRBD2
V: TRBV29-1
length: 16
J: TRBJ2-1
size: NA
DNA: TGCAGCGTTGAATCCTTTAGCGGGGGAATAAACAATGAGCAGTTCTTC
CDR3: CSVESFSGGINNEQFF

D: NA
V: TRBV28
length: 12
J: TRBJ2-4
size: few
DNA: TGTGCCAGCAGTCCCGGGGTCCACATTCAGTACTTC
CDR3: CASSPGVHIQYF

D: NA
V: TRBV19
length: 13
J: TRBJ1-5
size: NA
DNA: TGTGCCAGTAGCATAGACGGTGAGCAGCCCCAGCATTTT
CDR3: CASSIDGEQPQHF

D: TRBD1
V: TRBV11-3
length: 15
J: TRBJ2-7
size: NA
DNA: TGTGCCAGCAGCCCGTCTAGGACAGGGATATACGAGCAGTACTTC
CDR3: CASSPSRTGIYEQYF

D: NA
V: TRBV5-8
length: 13
J: TRBJ1-1
size: few
DNA: TGTGCCAGCAGCTTGCACACGAGCACTGAAGCTTTCTTT
CDR3: CASSLHTSTEAFF

D: TRBD2
V: TRBV5-4
length: 12
J: TRBJ2-7
size: NA
DNA: TGTGCCAGCAGGGCCGGGGGGGGCGAGCAGTACTTC
CDR3: CASRAGGGEQYF

D: NA
V: TRBV7-2
length: 12
J: TRBJ2-7
size: NA
DNA: TGTGCCAGCAGCTTAGTGTTGGGCGAGCAGTACTTC
CDR3: CASSLVLGEQYF

D: TRBD1
V: TRBV28
length: 12
J: TRBJ2-7
size: once
DNA: TGTGCCAGCAGTCTAACAGGGGGCGAGCAGTACTTC
CDR3: CASSLTGGEQYF

D: NA
V: TRBV5-8
length: 12
J: TRBJ2-7
size: NA
DNA: TGTGCCAGCAGCTTCACCCTAGCGGAGCAGTACTTC
CDR3: CASSFTLAEQYF

D: NA
V: TRBV9
length: 17
J: TRBJ1-3
size: NA
DNA: TGTGCCAGCAGCGTAGGCCGCGGGACCTCCTCTGGAAACACCATATATTTT
CDR3: CASSVGRGTSSGNTIYF

D: TRBD2
V: TRBV27
length: 14
J: TRBJ2-7
size: NA
DNA: TGTGCCAGCAGTTTTGGCGGGAGAGTCAGCGAGCAGTACTTC
CDR3: CASSFGGRVSEQYF

D: NA
V: TRBV7-9
length: 14
J: TRBJ1-2
size: NA
DNA: TGTGCCAGCAGCTCAACGCGCAGAAACTATGGCTACACCTTC
CDR3: CASSSTRRNYGYTF

D: TRBD2
V: TRBV27
length: 17
J: TRBJ2-1
size: NA
DNA: TGTGCCAGCAGTACCCCCCGACTAGCGGGAGATGTGGATGAGCAGTTCTTC
CDR3: CASSTPRLAGDVDEQFF

D: NA
V: TRBV27
length: 13
J: TRBJ1-5
size: NA
DNA: TGTGCCAGCAGTTTAACCGGCAATCAGCCCCAGCATTTT
CDR3: CASSLTGNQPQHF

D: TRBD1
V: TRBV12-5
length: 13
J: TRBJ1-1
size: few
DNA: TGTGCTAGTGGTTTGACAGGGGGCGGTGAAGCTTTCTTT
CDR3: CASGLTGGGEAFF

D: NA
V: TRBV5-1
length: 13
J: TRBJ1-2
size: NA
DNA: TGCGCCAGCAGCTTCTCAGGTGAAGGGGACTACACCTTC
CDR3: CASSFSGEGDYTF

D: TRBD1
V: TRBV7-8
length: 15
J: TRBJ2-5
size: NA
DNA: TGTGCCAGCAGCGAAGGGGACAGCTGGGGGGAGACCCAGTACTTC
CDR3: CASSEGDSWGETQYF

D: NA
V: TRBV7-2
length: 15
J: TRBJ2-7
size: NA
DNA: TGTGCCAGCAGCTTAGGCATGGGCAGATCCTACGAGCAGTACTTC
CDR3: CASSLGMGRSYEQYF

D: TRBD1
V: TRBV13
length: 18
J: TRBJ2-2
size: NA
DNA: TGTGCCAGCAGCTTATTTCTGAGCAGGGGGCCGGTGAACGGGGAGCTGTTTTTT
CDR3: CASSLFLSRGPVNGELFF

D: NA
V: TRBV7-3
length: 18
J: TRBJ2-1
size: NA
DNA: TGTGCCAGCAGCACCGGGACGCTAGTGAGGGAACCCTACAATGAGCAGTTCTTC
CDR3: CASSTGTLVREPYNEQFF

D: NA
V: TRBV4-2
length: 15
J: TRBJ2-1
size: NA
DNA: TGTGCCAGCAGCCCCCAGACAGGACTCTACAATGAGCAGTTCTTC
CDR3: CASSPQTGLYNEQFF

D: NA
V: TRBV29-1
length: 11
J: TRBJ2-1
size: NA
DNA: TGCAGCTCCTGGCGGGGTGATGAGCAGTTCTTC
CDR3: CSSWRGDEQFF

D: NA
V: TRBV4-1
length: 15
J: TRBJ1-3
size: NA
DNA: TGCGCCAGCAGCGGGGGGGGCTTTGCTGGAAACACCATATATTTT
CDR3: CASSGGGFAGNTIYF

D: TRBD2
V: TRBV9
length: 16
J: TRBJ2-1
size: NA
DNA: TGTGCCAGCAGCCTGTCTAGCGGGAGAACGCCCCATGAGCAGTTCTTC
CDR3: CASSLSSGRTPHEQFF

D: TRBD1
V: TRBV29-1
length: 12
J: TRBJ1-1
size: NA
DNA: TGCAGCGTTCGGACAGGGTGGTCTGAAGCTTTCTTT
CDR3: CSVRTGWSEAFF

D: NA
V: TRBV11-2
length: 13
J: TRBJ1-2
size: NA
DNA: TGTGCCAGCAGCACGACCCGAGGAGGAGGCTACACCTTC
CDR3: CASSTTRGGGYTF

D: NA
V: TRBV27
length: 15
J: TRBJ2-2
size: NA
DNA: TGTGCCAGCAGTTTTCGCCAGGGATACACCGGGGAGCTGTTTTTT
CDR3: CASSFRQGYTGELFF

D: TRBD1
V: TRBV29-1
length: 14
J: TRBJ2-3
size: NA
DNA: TGCAGCGTTACGACAGGGGATGGGACAGATACGCAGTATTTT
CDR3: CSVTTGDGTDTQYF

D: TRBD2
V: TRBV6-4
length: 15
J: TRBJ2-1
size: NA
DNA: TGTGCCAGCAGCCTCGGACTAGCGGGGGCAAATGAGCAGTTCTTC
CDR3: CASSLGLAGANEQFF

D: NA
V: TRBV28
length: 12
J: TRBJ2-1
size: NA
DNA: TGTGCCAGCAGTTTGAAAGGGTATGAGCAGTTCTTC
CDR3: CASSLKGYEQFF

D: NA
V: TRBV5-6
length: 12
J: TRBJ1-2
size: NA
DNA: TGTGCCAGCAGTCTGGGGTCCAGCCCGGAGACCTTC
CDR3: CASSLGSSPETF

D: NA
V: TRBV9
length: 18
J: TRBJ2-1
size: NA
DNA: TGTGCCAGCAGCGTAGCTTATTATCCTAGCAGTTCCTACAATGAGCAGTTCTTC
CDR3: CASSVAYYPSSSYNEQFF

D: NA
V: TRBV10-2
length: 13
J: TRBJ2-1
size: once
DNA: TGCGCCAGCAATTCAGGGGGGGAGAATGAGCAGTTCTTC
CDR3: CASNSGGENEQFF

D: NA
V: TRBV21-1
length: 15
J: TRBJ1-1
size: NA
DNA: TGTGCCAGCGGGAATAGGGGGAGAGTGAACACTGAAGCTTTCTTT
CDR3: CASGNRGRVNTEAFF

D: TRBD1
V: TRBV5-6
length: 14
J: TRBJ2-7
size: once
DNA: TGTGCCAGCAGCCTTTCCGGGACAGGGAGCGAGCAGTACTTC
CDR3: CASSLSGTGSEQYF

D: NA
V: TRBV6-4
length: 12
J: TRBJ1-2
size: once
DNA: TGTGCCAGCAGTGACGCGAGTAATGGCTACACCTTC
CDR3: CASSDASNGYTF

D: TRBD2
V: TRBV6-5
length: 15
J: TRBJ2-7
size: once
DNA: TGTGCCAGCAGTTACGAGACTAGCGGGCTCTACGAGCAGTACTTC
CDR3: CASSYETSGLYEQYF

D: NA
V: TRBV21-1
length: 17
J: TRBJ1-5
size: NA
DNA: TGTGCCAGCAGCAAAGGTGGGACGGTTTATAGCAATCAGCCCCAGCATTTT
CDR3: CASSKGGTVYSNQPQHF

D: NA
V: TRBV6-5
length: 12
J: TRBJ1-1
size: NA
DNA: TGTGCCAGCACCGATGACAGTGGGGAAGCTTTCTTT
CDR3: CASTDDSGEAFF

D: NA
V: TRBV6-5
length: 14
J: TRBJ1-5
size: NA
DNA: TGTGCCAGCGGGATGGGGGCGAGCAATCAGCCCCAGCATTTT
CDR3: CASGMGASNQPQHF

D: TRBD2
V: TRBV27
length: 19
J: TRBJ2-3
size: once
DNA: TGTGCCAGCAGTCCACGGATCTGGACTAGCGGGATAAGCACAGATACGCAGTATTTT
CDR3: CASSPRIWTSGISTDTQYF

D: NA
V: TRBV15
length: 13
J: TRBJ1-4
size: NA
DNA: TGTGCCACCAGCGGCAATAGGTATGAAAAACTGTTTTTT
CDR3: CATSGNRYEKLFF

D: TRBD2
V: TRBV10-3
length: 15
J: TRBJ2-7
size: NA
DNA: TGTGCCATCAGTGACCCGCTAGCGGCCACCTACGAGCAGTACTTC
CDR3: CAISDPLAATYEQYF

D: TRBD1
V: TRBV27
length: 15
J: TRBJ1-2
size: NA
DNA: TGTGCCAGCAGTTCCCCGGGACAGGGGGATTGGGGCTACACCTTC
CDR3: CASSSPGQGDWGYTF

D: TRBD1
V: TRBV11-2
length: 15
J: TRBJ2-5
size: NA
DNA: TGTGCCAGCAGCTTATCGGGACAGGGGCAACAGACCCAGTACTTC
CDR3: CASSLSGQGQQTQYF

D: TRBD1
V: TRBV7-6
length: 14
J: TRBJ2-3
size: NA
DNA: TGTGCCAGCAGCTTAGTGGACAGGGGAGATACGCAGTATTTT
CDR3: CASSLVDRGDTQYF

D: TRBD2
V: TRBV9
length: 17
J: TRBJ2-3
size: NA
DNA: TGTGCCAGCAGCCTTCGGACTAGCGGGGGAAACACAGATACGCAGTATTTT
CDR3: CASSLRTSGGNTDTQYF

D: NA
V: TRBV27
length: 14
J: TRBJ2-7
size: NA
DNA: TGTGCCAGCGGGCTTAGCGGTCCCGCCTACGAGCAGTACTTC
CDR3: CASGLSGPAYEQYF

D: NA
V: TRBV9
length: 14
J: TRBJ2-3
size: few
DNA: TGTGCCAGCAGCGTAGGGGGTAGCACAGATACGCAGTATTTT
CDR3: CASSVGGSTDTQYF